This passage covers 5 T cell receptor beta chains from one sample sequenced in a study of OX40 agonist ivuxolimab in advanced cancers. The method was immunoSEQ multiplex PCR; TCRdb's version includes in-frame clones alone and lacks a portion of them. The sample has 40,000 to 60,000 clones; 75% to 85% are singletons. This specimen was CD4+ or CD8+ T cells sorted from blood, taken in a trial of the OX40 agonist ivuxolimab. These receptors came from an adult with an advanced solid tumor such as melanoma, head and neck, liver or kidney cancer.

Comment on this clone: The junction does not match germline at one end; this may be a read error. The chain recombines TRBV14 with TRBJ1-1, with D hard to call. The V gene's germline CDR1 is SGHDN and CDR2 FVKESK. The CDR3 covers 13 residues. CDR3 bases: TGTGTCAGCAGCCAAGGCCAGAACACTGAAGCTTTCTTT. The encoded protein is CVSSQGQNTEAFF.

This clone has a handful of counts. The CDR3 DNA follows: TGTGCCAGTAGTATAGAGGCAGGGGTCTATGGCTACACCTTC. It specifies CASSIEAGVYGYTF. The rearrangement links TRBV19 to TRBJ1-2, with a weak D call TRBD1 (6 bases). V gave up 0 bases and J gave up 4 bases, with 9 bases separating them. Germline CDR1 is LNHDA and CDR2 is SQIVND (reference sequence). The CDR3 runs to 14 residues.

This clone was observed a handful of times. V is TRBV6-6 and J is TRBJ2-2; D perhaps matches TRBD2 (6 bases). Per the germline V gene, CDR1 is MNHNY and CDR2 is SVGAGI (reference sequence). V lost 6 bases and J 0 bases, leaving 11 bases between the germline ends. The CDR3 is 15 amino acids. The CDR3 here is CASSPRGSNTGELFF. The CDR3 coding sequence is TGTGCCAGCAGCCCTCGGGGGTCGAACACCGGGGAGCTGTTTTTT.

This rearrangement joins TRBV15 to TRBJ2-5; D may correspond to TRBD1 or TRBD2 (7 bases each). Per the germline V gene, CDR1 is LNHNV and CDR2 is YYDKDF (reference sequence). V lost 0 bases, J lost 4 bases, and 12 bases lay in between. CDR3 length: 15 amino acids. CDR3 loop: CATSRDTGEGETQYF. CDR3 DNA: TGTGCCACCAGCAGAGACACAGGGGAGGGAGAGACCCAGTACTTC. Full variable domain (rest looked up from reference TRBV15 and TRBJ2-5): DAMVIQNPRYQVTQFGKPVTLSCSQTLNHNVMYWYQQKSSQAPKLLFHYYDKDFNNEADTPDNFQSRRPNTSFCFLDIRSPGLGDTAMYLCATSRDTGEGETQYFGPGTRLLVL.

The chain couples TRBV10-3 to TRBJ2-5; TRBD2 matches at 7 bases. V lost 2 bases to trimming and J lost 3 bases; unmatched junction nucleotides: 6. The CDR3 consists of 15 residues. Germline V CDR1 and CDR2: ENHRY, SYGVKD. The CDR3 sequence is CAISEPGLVKETQYF. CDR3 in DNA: TGTGCCATCAGTGAGCCCGGACTAGTGAAAGAGACCCAGTACTTC.